Below are 2 T cell receptor beta chains sequenced from a single sample in a study of Ad26.COV2.S vaccination and SARS-CoV-2 variants. Treatment in this sample: 19 received Ad26.COV2.S at low or high dose, single or two shots; roughly five received placebo; per-sample allocation not given. Day 63 after the first vaccine or placebo injection was the time point for sampling. Repertoires were generated with immunoSEQ multiplex PCR, while TCRdb's copy carries only in-frame clones and drops some. The table shows around 450,000 clones, with 80% to 90% occurring only once. The source was peripheral blood, collected in a trial of Ad26.COV2.S vaccine versus placebo. The receptors originated from a person aged 18-65 years who received the Ad26.COV2.S COVID-19 vaccine or a placebo.

The rearrangement uses TRBV7-2 and TRBJ1-5; D might be TRBD1 (6 bases). Germline loops: CDR1 SGHTA, CDR2 FQGNSA. V was trimmed by 4 bases and J by 3 bases, leaving 7 bases between them. The CDR3 is 13 amino acids. CDR3 in DNA: TGTGCCAGCAGCTGGACAGACAATCAGCCCCAGCATTTT. Translating it yields CASSWTDNQPQHF.

This clone was observed a few times. The same CDR3 also results from other DNA sequences found in this sample. The chain carries TRBV12-3 or TRBV12-4 and TRBJ1-5, with a possible D match to TRBD1 (5 bases). Trimming cost V 3 bases and J 4 bases, with 7 bases left between them. The length of the CDR3 is 13 residues. The CDR3 protein is CASSFGGNQPQHF. CDR3 DNA: TGTGCCAGCAGTTTTGGGGGGAATCAGCCCCAGCATTTT.